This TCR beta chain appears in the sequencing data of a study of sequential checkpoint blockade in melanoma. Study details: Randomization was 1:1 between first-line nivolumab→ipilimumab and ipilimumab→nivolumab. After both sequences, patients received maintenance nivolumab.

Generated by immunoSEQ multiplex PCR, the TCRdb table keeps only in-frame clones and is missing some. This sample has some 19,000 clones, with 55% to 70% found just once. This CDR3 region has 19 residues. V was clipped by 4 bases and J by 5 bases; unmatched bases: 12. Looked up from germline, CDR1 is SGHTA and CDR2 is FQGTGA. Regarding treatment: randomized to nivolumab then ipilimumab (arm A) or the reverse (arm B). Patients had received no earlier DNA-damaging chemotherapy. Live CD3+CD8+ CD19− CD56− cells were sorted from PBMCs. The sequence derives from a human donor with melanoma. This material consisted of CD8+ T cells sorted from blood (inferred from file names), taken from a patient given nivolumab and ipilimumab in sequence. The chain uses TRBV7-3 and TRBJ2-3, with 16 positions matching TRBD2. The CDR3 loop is CASSSLPGLAGGPGDTQYF. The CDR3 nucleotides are TGTGCCAGCAGCTCTCTTCCGGGACTAGCGGGAGGGCCAGGAGATACGCAGTATTTT.